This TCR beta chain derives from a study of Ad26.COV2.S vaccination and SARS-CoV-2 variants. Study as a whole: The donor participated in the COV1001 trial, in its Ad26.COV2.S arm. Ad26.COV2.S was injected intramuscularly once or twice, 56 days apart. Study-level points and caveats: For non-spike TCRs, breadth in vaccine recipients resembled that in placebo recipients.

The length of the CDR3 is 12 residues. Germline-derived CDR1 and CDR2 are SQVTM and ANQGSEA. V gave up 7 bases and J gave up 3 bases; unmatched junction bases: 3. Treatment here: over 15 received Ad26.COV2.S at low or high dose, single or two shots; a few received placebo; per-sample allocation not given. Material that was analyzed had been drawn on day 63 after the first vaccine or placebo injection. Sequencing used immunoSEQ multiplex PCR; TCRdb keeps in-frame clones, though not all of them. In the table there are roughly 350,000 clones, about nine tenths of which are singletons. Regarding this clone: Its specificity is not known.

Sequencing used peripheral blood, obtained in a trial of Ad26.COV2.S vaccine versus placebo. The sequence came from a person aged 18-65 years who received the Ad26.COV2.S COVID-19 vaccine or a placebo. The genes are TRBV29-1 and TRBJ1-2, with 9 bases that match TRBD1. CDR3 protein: CSGGQGDYGYTF. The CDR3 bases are TGCAGCGGGGGACAGGGCGACTATGGCTACACCTTC.